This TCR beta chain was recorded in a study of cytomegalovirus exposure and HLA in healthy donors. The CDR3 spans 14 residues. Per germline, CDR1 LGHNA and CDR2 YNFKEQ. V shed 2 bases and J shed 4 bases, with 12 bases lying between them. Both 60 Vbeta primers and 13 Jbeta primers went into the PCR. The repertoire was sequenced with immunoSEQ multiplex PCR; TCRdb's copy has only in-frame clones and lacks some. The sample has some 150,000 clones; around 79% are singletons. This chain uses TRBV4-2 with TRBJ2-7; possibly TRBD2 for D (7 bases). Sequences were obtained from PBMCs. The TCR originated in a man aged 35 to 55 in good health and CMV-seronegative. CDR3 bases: TGTGCCAGCAGCCAAAATGAGGGGGGGTACGAGCAGTACTTC. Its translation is CASSQNEGGYEQYF.